These 5 T cell receptor beta chains originate from one sample sequenced in a study of regulatory T cells in long-lasting Graves disease. Regarding time point: persistent/refractory GD, antithyroid drugs over 5 years with positive TRAb. With RNA extracted from PBMCs as input, the TCR library was made. Library construction for TCR beta used iRepertoire HTBI primers and Arm-PCR of CDR3 regions. MiXCR, run by TCRdb on the multiplex PCR reads, gives a single entry per CDR3 protein. The sample consists of approximately 690,000 distinct CDR3 sequences, 25% to 35% of them appearing once. The sequences come from peripheral blood mononuclear cells (PBMCs), collected when the disease was refractory, from a patient treated with antithyroid drugs. These receptors all come from a female donor with Graves disease.

The chain is built from TRBV20-1 and TRBJ2-7; 10 bases agree with TRBD2. Germline CDR1 and CDR2: DFQATT and SNEGSKA (reference sequence). The CDR3 consists of 17 residues. V trimming: 3 bases; J trimming: 0 bases; junction bases outside the gene matches: 11. The CDR3 sequence: CSASKSLAGANSYEQYF. In nucleotides, the CDR3 is TGCAGTGCTAGTAAAAGCCTAGCGGGAGCCAACTCCTACGAGCAGTACTTC.

The chain combines TRBV28 with TRBJ2-1; a possible D gene is TRBD2 (5 bases). V was clipped by 8 bases and J by 0 bases, with 14 bases between them. The CDR3 consists of 15 residues. Germline V gene lookup returns CDR1 MDHEN and CDR2 SYDVKM. Here the CDR3 DNA reads TGTGCCAGCGGGAAGCGGATGAGCTCCTACAATGAGCAGTTCTTC. This sequence encodes CASGKRMSSYNEQFF. The whole variable domain, filled in from reference TRBV28 and TRBJ2-1, reads DVKVTQSSRYLVKRTGEKVFLECVQDMDHENMFWYRQDPGLGLRLIYFSYDVKMKEKGDIPEGYSVSREKKERFSLILESASTNQTSMYLCASGKRMSSYNEQFFGPGTRLTVL.

The chain uses TRBV6-1 and TRBJ2-7, with 7 bases fitting TRBD1. V was pared by 6 bases and J by 4 bases, with 12 bases of the junction left unmatched. The CDR3 runs 15 residues. The germline gives CDR1 MNHNS, CDR2 SASEGT. The DNA for the CDR3 is TGTGCCAGCAGCCCCTCTGACAGGGCCCTATACGAGCAGTACTTC. Its translation: CASSPSDRALYEQYF.

V usage is TRBV29-1 and J usage is TRBJ1-1, with TRBD1 as a possible D gene (5 bases). This CDR3 has 13 residues. The germline V gene encodes CDR1 SQVTM and CDR2 ANQGSEA. V gave up 4 bases and J gave up 5 bases, with 14 bases separating them. The CDR3 is CSVGGPFGTEAFF. Written as DNA, the CDR3 is TGCAGCGTTGGGGGACCGTTCGGTACTGAAGCTTTCTTT.

This clonotype was counted between two and nine times. The gene calls are TRBV16 and TRBJ1-1; D is uncertain. Per the germline V gene, CDR1 is KGHSY and CDR2 is FQNENV. Trimming pared 2 bases from V and 4 bases from J, leaving 14 bases between. This CDR3 comprises 15 residues. The CDR3 protein is CASSQEWPGSTEAFF. The CDR3 DNA reads as TGTGCCAGCAGCCAAGAGTGGCCGGGCAGCACTGAAGCTTTCTTT.